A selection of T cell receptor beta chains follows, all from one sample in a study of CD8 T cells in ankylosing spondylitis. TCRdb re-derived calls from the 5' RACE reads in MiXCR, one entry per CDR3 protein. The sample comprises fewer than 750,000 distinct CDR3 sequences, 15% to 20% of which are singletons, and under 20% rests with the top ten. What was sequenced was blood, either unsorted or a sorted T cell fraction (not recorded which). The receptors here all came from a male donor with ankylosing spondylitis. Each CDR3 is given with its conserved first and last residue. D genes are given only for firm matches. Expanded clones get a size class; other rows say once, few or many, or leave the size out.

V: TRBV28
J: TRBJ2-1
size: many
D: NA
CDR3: CASSIRRDEQFF
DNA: TGTGCCAGCAGTATAAGACGGGATGAGCAGTTCTTC

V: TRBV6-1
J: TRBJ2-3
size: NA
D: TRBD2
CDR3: CASSEFERGYTDTQYF
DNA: TGTGCCAGCAGTGAATTTGAGCGGGGATACACAGATACGCAGTATTTT

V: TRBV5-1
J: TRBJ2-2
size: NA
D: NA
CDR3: CASSLRFRDPDTGELFF
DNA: TGCGCCAGCAGCTTGCGATTCCGGGACCCAGACACCGGGGAGCTGTTTTTT

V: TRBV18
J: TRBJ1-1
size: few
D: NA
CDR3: CASSSSGSPIEAFF
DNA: TGTGCCAGCTCAAGTTCCGGGTCACCCATCGAAGCTTTCTTT

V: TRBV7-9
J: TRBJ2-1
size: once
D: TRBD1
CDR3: CASSLPWTGPHNEQFF
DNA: TGTGCCAGCAGCTTACCGTGGACAGGGCCCCACAATGAGCAGTTCTTC

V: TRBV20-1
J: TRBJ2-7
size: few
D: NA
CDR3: CSARDLGVSYEQYF
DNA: TGCAGTGCTAGAGATCTCGGGGTCTCCTACGAGCAGTACTTC

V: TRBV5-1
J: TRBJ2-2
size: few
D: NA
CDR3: CASTPTPINTGELFF
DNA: TGCGCCAGCACCCCGACTCCTATTAACACCGGGGAGCTGTTTTTT

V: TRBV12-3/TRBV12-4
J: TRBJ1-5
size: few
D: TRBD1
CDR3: CASSRNKAGGDQPQHF
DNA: TGTGCCAGCAGTCGAAACAAGGCAGGGGGGGATCAGCCCCAGCATTTT

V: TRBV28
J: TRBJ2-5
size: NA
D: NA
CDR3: CASSPLGLETQYF
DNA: TGTGCCAGCAGTCCCCTAGGGCTGGAGACCCAGTACTTC

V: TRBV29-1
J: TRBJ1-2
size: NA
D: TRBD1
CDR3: CSVVGQGALGYTF
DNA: TGCAGCGTGGTGGGACAGGGGGCGCTTGGCTACACCTTC

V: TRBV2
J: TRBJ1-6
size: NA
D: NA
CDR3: CASISDRNSPLHF
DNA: TGTGCCAGCATTTCGGATAGGAATTCACCCCTCCACTTT

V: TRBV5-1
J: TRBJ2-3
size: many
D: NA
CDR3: CASSLEGPTDTQYF
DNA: TGCGCCAGCAGCTTGGAGGGGCCCACAGATACGCAGTATTTT

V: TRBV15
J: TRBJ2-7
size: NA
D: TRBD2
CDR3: CATSGTSGGPYEQYF
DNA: TGTGCCACCAGCGGGACTAGCGGGGGACCATACGAGCAGTACTTC

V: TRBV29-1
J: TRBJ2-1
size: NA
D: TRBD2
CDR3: CSVEAPAGGLYNEQFF
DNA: TGCAGCGTTGAAGCCCCAGCGGGGGGCCTCTACAATGAGCAGTTCTTC

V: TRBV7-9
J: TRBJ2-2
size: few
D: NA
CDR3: CASSQQVGRAGELFF
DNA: TGTGCCAGCAGCCAACAGGTCGGTCGGGCCGGGGAGCTGTTTTTT

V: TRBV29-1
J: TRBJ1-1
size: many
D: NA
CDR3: CSVAENTEAFF
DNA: TGCAGCGTTGCAGAGAACACTGAAGCTTTCTTT

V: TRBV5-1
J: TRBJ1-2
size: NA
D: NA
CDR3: CASSLAPLRENYGYTF
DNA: TGCGCCAGCAGCTTGGCGCCCCTCAGGGAGAACTATGGCTACACCTTC

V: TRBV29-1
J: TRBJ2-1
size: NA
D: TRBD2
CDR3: CSVWLSGGRAKEQFF
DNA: TGCAGCGTTTGGCTTTCTGGCGGGAGGGCCAAAGAGCAGTTCTTC

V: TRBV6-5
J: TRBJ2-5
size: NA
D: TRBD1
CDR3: CASSYSGQGGATQYF
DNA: TGTGCCAGCAGTTACAGTGGACAGGGGGGCGCGACCCAGTACTTC

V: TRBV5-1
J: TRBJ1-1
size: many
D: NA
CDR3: CASSLEGIAISEAFF
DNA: TGCGCCAGCAGCTTGGAAGGTATCGCGATCTCTGAAGCTTTCTTT

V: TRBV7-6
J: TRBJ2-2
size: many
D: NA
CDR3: CASSLASRATTGELFF
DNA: TGTGCCAGCAGCTTAGCTAGCAGGGCCACCACCGGGGAGCTGTTTTTT

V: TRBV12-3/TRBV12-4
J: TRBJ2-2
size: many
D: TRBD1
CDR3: CASSLGTGTAGELFF
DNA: TGTGCCAGCAGTTTAGGGACAGGGACTGCCGGGGAGCTGTTTTTT

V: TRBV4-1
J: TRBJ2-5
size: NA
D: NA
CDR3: CASSQDGTEAVGETQYF
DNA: TGCGCCAGCAGCCAAGATGGCACTGAGGCCGTGGGGGAGACCCAGTACTTC